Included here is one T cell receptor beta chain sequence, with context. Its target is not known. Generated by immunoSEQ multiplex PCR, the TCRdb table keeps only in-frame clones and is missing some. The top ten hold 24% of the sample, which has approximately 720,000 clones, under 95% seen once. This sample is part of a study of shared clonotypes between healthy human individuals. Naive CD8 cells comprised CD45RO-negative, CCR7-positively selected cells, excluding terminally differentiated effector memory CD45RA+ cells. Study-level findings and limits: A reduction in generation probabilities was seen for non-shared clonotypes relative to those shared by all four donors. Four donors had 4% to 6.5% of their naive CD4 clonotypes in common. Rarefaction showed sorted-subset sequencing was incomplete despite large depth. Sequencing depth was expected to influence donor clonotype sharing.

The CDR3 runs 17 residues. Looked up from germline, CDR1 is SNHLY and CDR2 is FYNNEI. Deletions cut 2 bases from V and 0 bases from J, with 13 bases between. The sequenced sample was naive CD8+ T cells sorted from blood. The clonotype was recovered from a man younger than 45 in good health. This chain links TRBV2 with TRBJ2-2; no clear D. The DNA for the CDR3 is TGTGCCAGCAGTGAATACGACACGACCGCGAACACCGGGGAGCTGTTTTTT. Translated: CASSEYDTTANTGELFF.